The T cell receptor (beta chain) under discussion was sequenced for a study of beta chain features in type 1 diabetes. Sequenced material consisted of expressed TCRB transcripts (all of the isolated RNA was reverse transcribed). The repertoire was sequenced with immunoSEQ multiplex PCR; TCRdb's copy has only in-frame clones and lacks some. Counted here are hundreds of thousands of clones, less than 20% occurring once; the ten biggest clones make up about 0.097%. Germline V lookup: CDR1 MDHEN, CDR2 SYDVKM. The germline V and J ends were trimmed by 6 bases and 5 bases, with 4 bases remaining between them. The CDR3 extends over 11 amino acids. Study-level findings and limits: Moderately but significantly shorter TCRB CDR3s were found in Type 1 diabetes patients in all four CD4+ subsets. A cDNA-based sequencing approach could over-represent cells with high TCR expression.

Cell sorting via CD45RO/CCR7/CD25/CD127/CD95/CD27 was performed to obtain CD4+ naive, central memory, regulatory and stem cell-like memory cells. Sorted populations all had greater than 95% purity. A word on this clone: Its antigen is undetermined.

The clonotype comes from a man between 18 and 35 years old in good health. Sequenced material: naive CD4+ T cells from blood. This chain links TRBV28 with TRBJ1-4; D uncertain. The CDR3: CASSSNEKLFF. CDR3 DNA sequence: TGTGCCAGCAGCTCCAATGAAAAACTGTTTTTT.